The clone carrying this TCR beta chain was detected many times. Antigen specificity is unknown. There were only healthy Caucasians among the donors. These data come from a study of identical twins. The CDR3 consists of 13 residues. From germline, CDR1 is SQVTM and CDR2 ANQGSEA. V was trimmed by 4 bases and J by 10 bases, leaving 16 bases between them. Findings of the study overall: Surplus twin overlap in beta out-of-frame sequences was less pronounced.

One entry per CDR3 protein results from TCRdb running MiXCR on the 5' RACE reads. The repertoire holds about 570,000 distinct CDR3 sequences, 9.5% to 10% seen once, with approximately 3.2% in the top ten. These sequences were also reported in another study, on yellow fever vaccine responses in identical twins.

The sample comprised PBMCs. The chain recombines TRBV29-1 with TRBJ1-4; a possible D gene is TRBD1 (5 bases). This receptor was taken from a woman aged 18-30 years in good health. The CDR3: CSVGPGGDGKLFF. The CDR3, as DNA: TGCAGCGTTGGTCCGGGGGGTGATGGAAAACTGTTTTTT.